A selection of T cell receptor beta chains follows, all from one sample in a study of T cells in Graves' hyperthyroidism and ophthalmopathy. From the multiplex PCR reads, TCRdb called clonotypes with MiXCR, one entry per CDR3 protein. The sample includes hundreds of thousands of distinct CDR3 sequences, 18% of them seen just once. The sequenced sample was blood. The receptors derive from a woman in her fifties or sixties with Graves' hyperthyroidism that later progressed to Graves' ophthalmopathy. CDR3s include the opening cysteine and the closing phenylalanine or tryptophan. D genes are given only for firm matches. Expanded clones get a size class; other rows say once, few or many, or leave the size out.

v_call	j_call	d_call	clone_size	cdr3_aa	cdr3_nt
TRBV5-1	TRBJ2-5	.	few	CASSFDSVRETQYF	TGCGCCAGCAGCTTTGACAGCGTCAGGGAGACCCAGTACTTC
TRBV7-8	TRBJ2-7	.	.	CASSLTSPGATEQYF	TGTGCCAGCAGCTTGACTTCCCCAGGGGCGACCGAGCAGTACTTC
TRBV6-1	TRBJ2-2	.	.	CASSDWVTGELFF	TGTGCCAGCAGTGACTGGGTCACCGGGGAGCTGTTTTTT
TRBV6-1	TRBJ2-7	TRBD1	.	CASTDDRQGAYEQYF	TGTGCCAGCACTGACGATAGACAGGGGGCGTACGAGCAGTACTTC
TRBV27	TRBJ1-5	TRBD1	many	CASRRGTVPNQPQHF	TGTGCCAGCAGACGCGGGACAGTCCCAAATCAGCCCCAGCATTTT
TRBV6-1	TRBJ1-1	.	.	CASSTGLFTEAFF	TGTGCCAGCAGTACAGGGTTGTTCACTGAAGCTTTCTTT
TRBV7-9	TRBJ1-1	TRBD1	.	CASSLSRGNEAFF	TGTGCCAGCAGCTTAAGCAGGGGGAATGAAGCTTTCTTT
TRBV2	TRBJ2-7	.	few	CASSRIRVREQYF	TGTGCCAGCAGCCGAATTAGGGTGCGGGAGCAGTACTTC
TRBV18	TRBJ2-1	TRBD2	few	CASSPTLLGGDDEQFF	TGTGCCAGCTCACCAACCCTATTGGGGGGGGATGATGAGCAGTTCTTC
TRBV20-1	TRBJ1-4	.	once	CSAEQVFDEKLFF	TGCAGTGCTGAACAGGTTTTTGATGAAAAACTGTTTTTT